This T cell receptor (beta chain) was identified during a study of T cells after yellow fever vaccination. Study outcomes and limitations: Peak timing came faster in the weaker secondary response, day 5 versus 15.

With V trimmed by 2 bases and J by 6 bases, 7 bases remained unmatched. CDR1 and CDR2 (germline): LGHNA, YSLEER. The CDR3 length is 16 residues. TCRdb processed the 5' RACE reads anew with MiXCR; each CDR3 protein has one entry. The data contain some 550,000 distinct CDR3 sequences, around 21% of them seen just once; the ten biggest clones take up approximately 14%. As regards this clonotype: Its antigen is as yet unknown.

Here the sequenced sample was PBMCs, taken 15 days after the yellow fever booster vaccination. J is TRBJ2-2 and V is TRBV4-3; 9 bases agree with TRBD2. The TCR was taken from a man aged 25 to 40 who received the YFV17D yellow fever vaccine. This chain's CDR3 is CASSQPSGKAAGELFF. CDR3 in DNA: TGCGCCAGCAGCCAACCTAGCGGGAAGGCTGCCGGGGAGCTGTTTTTT.